What follows describes a single TCR beta chain. Its cognate antigen is unknown. Other DNA sequences in the same sample also yield this CDR3. The sample is drawn from a study of cytomegalovirus exposure and HLA in healthy donors. Study at large: It was reported in a later analysis that the same platform had been used for the 120 or so validation repertoires as for the roughly 710 first-cohort repertoires.

The table came from immunoSEQ multiplex PCR; TCRdb's copy has only in-frame clones and leaves some out. The sample lists about 270,000 clones; 80% to 90% were seen once. The study drew the donors from its approximately 110-subject validation cohort, separate from the 666-subject first cohort. V was shortened by 0 bases and J by 6 bases, with 4 bases between the two germline ends. Germline lookup yields CDR1 SGHDT and CDR2 YYEEEE. This CDR3 comprises 12 residues. Study-wide results and limits: Among the CMV-associated chains, three were confirmed in vitro as specific for CMV antigens. Rarity held for most TCR sequences, but there were some public TCRs that occurred in many donors.

Sequencing was performed on PBMCs. This clonotype was obtained from a woman between 18 and 30 years old in good health and CMV-seronegative. The rearrangement uses TRBV5-6 and TRBJ2-4; unclear D gene. CDR3 nucleotide sequence: TGTGCCAGCAGCTTGGGAGGAAACATTCAGTACTTC. Its translation: CASSLGGNIQYF.